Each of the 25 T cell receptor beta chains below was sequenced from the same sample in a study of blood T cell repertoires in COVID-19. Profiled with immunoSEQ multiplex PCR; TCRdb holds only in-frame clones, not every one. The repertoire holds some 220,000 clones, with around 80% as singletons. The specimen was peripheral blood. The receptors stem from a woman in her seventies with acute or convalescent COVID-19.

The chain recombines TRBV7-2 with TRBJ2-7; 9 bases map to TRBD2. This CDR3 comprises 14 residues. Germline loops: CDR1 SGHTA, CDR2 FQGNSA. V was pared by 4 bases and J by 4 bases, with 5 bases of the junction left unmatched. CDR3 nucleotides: TGTGCCAGCAGCTGGACTAGCGCCTCTTACGAGCAGTACTTC. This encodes CASSWTSASYEQYF.

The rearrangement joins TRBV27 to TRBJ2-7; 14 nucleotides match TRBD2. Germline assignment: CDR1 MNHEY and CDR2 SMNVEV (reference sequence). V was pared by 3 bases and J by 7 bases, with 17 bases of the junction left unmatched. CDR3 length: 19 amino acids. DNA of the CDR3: TGTGCCAGCAGTTTCCCCGGGACTAGCGGGGGCCCCGACCGATTAGAGCAGTACGTC. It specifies CASSFPGTSGGPDRLEQYV.

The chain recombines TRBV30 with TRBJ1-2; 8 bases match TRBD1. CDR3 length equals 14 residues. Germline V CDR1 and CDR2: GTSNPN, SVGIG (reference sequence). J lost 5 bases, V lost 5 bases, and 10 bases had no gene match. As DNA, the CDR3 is TGTGCCTGGTTTCTAGGACAGGGATTTTATGGCTACACCTTC. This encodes CAWFLGQGFYGYTF.

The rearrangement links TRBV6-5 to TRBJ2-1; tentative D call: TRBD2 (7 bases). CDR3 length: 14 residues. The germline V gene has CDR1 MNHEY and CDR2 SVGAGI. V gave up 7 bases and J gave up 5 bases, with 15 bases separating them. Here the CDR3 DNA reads TGTGCCAGCATGGGCGGGGGCCGAAACAATGAGCAGTTCTTC. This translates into CASMGGGRNNEQFF.

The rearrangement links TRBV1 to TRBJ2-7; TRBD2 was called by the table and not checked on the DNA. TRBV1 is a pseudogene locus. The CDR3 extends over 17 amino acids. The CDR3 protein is CTSSRVGASGSSYEQYV. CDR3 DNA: TGCACCAGCAGCCGCGTAGGGGCTAGCGGGAGCTCCTACGAGCAGTACGTC.

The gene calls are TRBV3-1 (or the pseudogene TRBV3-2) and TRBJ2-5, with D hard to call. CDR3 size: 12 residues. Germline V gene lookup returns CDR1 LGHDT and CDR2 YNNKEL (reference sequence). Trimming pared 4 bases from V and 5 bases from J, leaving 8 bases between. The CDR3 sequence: CASSPLGETQYF. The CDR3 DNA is TGTGCCAGCAGCCCGTTGGGCGAGACCCAGTACTTC.

The DNA for the CDR3 is TGTGCCAGCAGCTTTGCTAGCGGGGGTGCAGATACGCAGTATTTT. Protein product: CASSFASGGADTQYF. V gene TRBV11-2 combines with J gene TRBJ2-3, with 10 bases that match TRBD2. The CDR3 extends over 15 amino acids. The V gene end was trimmed by 3 bases and the J gene end by 4 bases; junction bases not matched to a gene: 4. Germline-derived CDR1 and CDR2 are SGHAT and FQNNGV.

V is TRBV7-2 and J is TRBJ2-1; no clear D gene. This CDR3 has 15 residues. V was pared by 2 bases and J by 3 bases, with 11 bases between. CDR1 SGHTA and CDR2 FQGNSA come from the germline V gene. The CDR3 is CASSLFLGDYNEQFF. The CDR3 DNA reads TGTGCCAGCAGCTTATTTCTGGGCGACTACAATGAGCAGTTCTTC.

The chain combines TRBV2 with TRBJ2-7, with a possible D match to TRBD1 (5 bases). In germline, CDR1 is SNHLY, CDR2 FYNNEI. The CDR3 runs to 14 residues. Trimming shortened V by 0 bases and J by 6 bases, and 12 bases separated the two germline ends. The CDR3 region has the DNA TGTGCCAGCAGTGAAGCTCCCGAAGGGGCCGAGCAGTACGTC. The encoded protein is CASSEAPEGAEQYV.

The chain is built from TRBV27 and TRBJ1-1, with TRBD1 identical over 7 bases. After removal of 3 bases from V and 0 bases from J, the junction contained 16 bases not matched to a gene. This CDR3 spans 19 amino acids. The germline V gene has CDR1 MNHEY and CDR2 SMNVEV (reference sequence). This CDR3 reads CASSLAYRGGLGMNTEAFF. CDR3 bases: TGTGCCAGCAGTTTGGCCTACAGGGGAGGTTTGGGGATGAACACTGAAGCTTTCTTT.

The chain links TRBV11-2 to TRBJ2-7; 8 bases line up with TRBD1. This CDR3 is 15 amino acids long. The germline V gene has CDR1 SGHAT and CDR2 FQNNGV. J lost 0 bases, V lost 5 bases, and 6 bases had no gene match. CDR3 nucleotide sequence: TGTGCCAGCAGCCATGGGACAGGCTACTCCTACGAGCAGTACTTC. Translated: CASSHGTGYSYEQYF.

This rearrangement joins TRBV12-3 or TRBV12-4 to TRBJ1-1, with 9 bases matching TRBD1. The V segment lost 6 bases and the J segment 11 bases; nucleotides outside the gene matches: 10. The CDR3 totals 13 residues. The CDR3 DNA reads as TGTGCCAGCAGCGTCTTGGGACAGGGTGACGCTTTCTTT. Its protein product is CASSVLGQGDAFF.

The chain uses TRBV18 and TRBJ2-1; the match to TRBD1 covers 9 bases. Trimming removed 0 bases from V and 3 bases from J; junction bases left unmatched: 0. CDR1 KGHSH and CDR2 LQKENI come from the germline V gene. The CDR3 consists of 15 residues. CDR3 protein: CASSPPGQGYNEQFF. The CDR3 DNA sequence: TGTGCCAGCTCACCACCGGGACAGGGCTACAATGAGCAGTTCTTC.

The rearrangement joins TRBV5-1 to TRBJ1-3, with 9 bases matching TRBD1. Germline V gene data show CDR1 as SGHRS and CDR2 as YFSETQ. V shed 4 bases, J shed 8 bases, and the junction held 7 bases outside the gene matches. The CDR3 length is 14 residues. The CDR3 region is CASSSDRGRDTIYF. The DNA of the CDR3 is TGCGCCAGCAGCAGTGACAGGGGGAGGGACACCATATATTTT.

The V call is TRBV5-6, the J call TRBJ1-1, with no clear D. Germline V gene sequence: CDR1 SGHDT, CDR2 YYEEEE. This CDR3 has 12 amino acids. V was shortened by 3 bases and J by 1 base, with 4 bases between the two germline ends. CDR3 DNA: TGTGCCAGCAGCTACAGGAACACTGAAGCTTTCTTT. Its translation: CASSYRNTEAFF.

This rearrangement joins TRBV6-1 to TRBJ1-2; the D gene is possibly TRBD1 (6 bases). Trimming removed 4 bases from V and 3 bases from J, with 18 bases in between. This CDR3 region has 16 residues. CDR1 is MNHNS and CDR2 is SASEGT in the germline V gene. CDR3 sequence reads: CASSALRTAEHYGYTF. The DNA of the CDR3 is TGTGCCAGCAGTGCCCTGCGGACAGCCGAGCACTATGGCTACACCTTC.

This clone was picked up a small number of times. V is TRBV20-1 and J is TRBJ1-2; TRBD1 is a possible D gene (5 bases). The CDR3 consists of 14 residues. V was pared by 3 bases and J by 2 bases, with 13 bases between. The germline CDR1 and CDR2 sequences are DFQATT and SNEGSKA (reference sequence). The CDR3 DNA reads TGCAGTGCTAGTCGCCTAGGGGAAAACTATGGCTACACCTTC. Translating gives CSASRLGENYGYTF.

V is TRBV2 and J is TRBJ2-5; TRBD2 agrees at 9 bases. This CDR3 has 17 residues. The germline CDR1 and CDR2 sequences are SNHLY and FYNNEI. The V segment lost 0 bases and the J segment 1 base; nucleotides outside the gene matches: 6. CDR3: CASSEALTSGPQETQYF. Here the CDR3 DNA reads TGTGCCAGCAGTGAAGCGCTAACTAGCGGGCCCCAAGAGACCCAGTACTTC.

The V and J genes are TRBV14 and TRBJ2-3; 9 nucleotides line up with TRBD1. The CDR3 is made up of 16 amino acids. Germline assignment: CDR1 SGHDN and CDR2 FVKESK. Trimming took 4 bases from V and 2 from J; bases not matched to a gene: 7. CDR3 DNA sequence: TGTGCCAGCAGCCCTTTACAGGGGGCGTACACAGATACGCAGTATTTT. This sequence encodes CASSPLQGAYTDTQYF.

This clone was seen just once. CDR3 in DNA: TGTGCCAGCAGCTTAGGGGGGGATTCGGCTGAAGCTTTCTTT. It codes for CASSLGGDSAEAFF. The genes are TRBV7-2 and TRBJ1-1; possible D gene TRBD1, 5 bases. From germline, CDR1 is SGHTA and CDR2 FQGNSA. Deletions cut 1 base from V and 6 bases from J, with 12 bases between. The CDR3 length is 14 residues.

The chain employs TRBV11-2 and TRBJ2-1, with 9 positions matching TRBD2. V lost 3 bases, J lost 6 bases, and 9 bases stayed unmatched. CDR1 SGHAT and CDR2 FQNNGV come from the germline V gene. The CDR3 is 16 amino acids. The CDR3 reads CASSFQDASGVNEQFF. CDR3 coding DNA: TGTGCCAGCAGCTTCCAGGATGCTAGCGGGGTCAATGAGCAGTTCTTC.

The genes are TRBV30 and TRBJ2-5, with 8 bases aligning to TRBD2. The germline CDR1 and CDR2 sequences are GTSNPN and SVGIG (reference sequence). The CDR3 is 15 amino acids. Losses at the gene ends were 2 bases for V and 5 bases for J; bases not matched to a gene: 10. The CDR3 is CAWSRGTRSGETQYF. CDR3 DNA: TGTGCCTGGAGTCGCGGGACTAGAAGTGGGGAGACCCAGTACTTC.

CDR3: CASRPTSGGAPTQYF. The CDR3 DNA reads TGTGCCAGCAGACCCACTAGCGGGGGGGCCCCTACGCAGTATTTT. This chain joins TRBV6-5 and TRBJ2-3, with 13 nucleotides matching TRBD2. V trimming: 6 bases; J trimming: 8 bases; junction bases outside the gene matches: 8. The CDR3 consists of 15 residues. The germline V gene encodes CDR1 MNHEY and CDR2 SVGAGI.

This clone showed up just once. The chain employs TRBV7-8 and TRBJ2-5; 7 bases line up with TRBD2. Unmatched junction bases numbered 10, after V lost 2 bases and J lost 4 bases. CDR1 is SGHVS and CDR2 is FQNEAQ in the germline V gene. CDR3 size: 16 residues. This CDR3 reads CASSLFAGRGIETQYF. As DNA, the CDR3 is TGTGCCAGCAGCTTATTCGCGGGGCGGGGGATAGAGACCCAGTACTTC.

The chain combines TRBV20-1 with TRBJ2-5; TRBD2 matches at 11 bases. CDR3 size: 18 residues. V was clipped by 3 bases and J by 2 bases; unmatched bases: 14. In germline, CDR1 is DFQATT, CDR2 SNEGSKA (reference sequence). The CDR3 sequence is CSASPPGASGGIQETQYF. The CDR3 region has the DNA TGCAGTGCTAGTCCACCGGGGGCTAGCGGGGGGATTCAAGAGACCCAGTACTTC.